A single sample gave rise to the 11 T cell receptor beta chains below, sequenced in a study of blood T cell repertoires in COVID-19. Only in-frame clones appear in the TCRdb table, and some are missing; sequencing was by immunoSEQ multiplex PCR. In the table there are some 59,000 clones, about 80% of which are singletons. Sequencing was carried out using peripheral blood. The receptors derive from a man older than 75 with active or convalescent COVID-19.

The CDR3 loop reads CASSQEALTGELFF. The DNA of the CDR3 is TGTGCCAGCAGCCAAGAAGCCTTGACCGGGGAGCTGTTTTTT. The V gene is TRBV4-2, the J gene TRBJ2-2, with D uncertain. The length of the CDR3 is 14 residues. Trimming took 0 bases from V and 5 from J, leaving 7 bases between them. Germline V gene sequence: CDR1 LGHNA, CDR2 YNFKEQ.

The CDR3 region is CASRSSGAADTQYF. The CDR3 region has the DNA TGCGCCAGCAGATCCAGCGGGGCCGCAGATACGCAGTATTTT. The chain has TRBV5-1 and TRBJ2-3; the match to TRBD2 covers 7 bases. The CDR3 totals 14 residues. Trimming at V came to 5 bases and at J to 4 bases, leaving 7 bases not matched to a gene. Germline V gene data show CDR1 as SGHRS and CDR2 as YFSETQ.

This chain joins TRBV7-8 and TRBJ1-1; 7 bases line up with TRBD1. The CDR3 loop spans 16 amino acids. With 5 bases clipped from V and 4 bases from J, the junction kept 13 bases outside the gene matches. Per germline, CDR1 SGHVS and CDR2 FQNEAQ. As DNA, the CDR3 is TGTGCCAGCAGCCCGAGACAGGGTCGGGTCGGCACTGAAGCTTTCTTT. Translated: CASSPRQGRVGTEAFF.

J is TRBJ1-1 and V is TRBV18; D not certain. V was cut by 1 base and J by 7 bases, with 10 bases left in between. Per the germline V gene, CDR1 is KGHSH and CDR2 is LQKENI. The CDR3 is 13 amino acids. The CDR3 DNA reads as TGTGCCAGCTCACCACTATCACAGAATGAAGCTTTCTTT. It specifies CASSPLSQNEAFF. Using reference TRBV18 and TRBJ1-1 for the parts outside the CDR3, the full variable domain is NAGVMQNPRHLVRRRGQEARLRCSPMKGHSHVYWYRQLPEEGLKFMVYLQKENIIDESGMPKERFSAEFPKEGPSILRIQQVVRGDSAAYFCASSPLSQNEAFFGQGTRLTVV.

A few counts support this clone. The chain combines TRBV4-1 with TRBJ1-2; 8 nucleotides align to TRBD1. J lost 5 bases, V lost 3 bases, and 11 bases had no gene match. The CDR3 spans 16 residues. The germline gives CDR1 MGHRA, CDR2 YSYEKL. CDR3 sequence (DNA): TGCGCCAGCAGCCAGATGCGCGGACAGGGTGTATATGGCTACACCTTC. It codes for CASSQMRGQGVYGYTF.

This clone was counted between two and nine times. The chain links TRBV20-1 to TRBJ2-5, with 9 nucleotides matching TRBD2. With 3 bases clipped from V and 2 bases from J, the junction kept 4 bases outside the gene matches. CDR1 and CDR2 (germline): DFQATT, SNEGSKA (reference sequence). The CDR3 loop spans 14 amino acids. Here the CDR3 DNA reads TGCAGTGCTAGTTCAGCGGGGGGTCAAGAGACCCAGTACTTC. It codes for CSASSAGGQETQYF.

The rearrangement joins TRBV5-1 to TRBJ1-2; D is uncertain. This CDR3 spans 13 amino acids. Germline values: CDR1 SGHRS, CDR2 YFSETQ. V gave up 0 bases and J gave up 6 bases, with 9 bases separating them. The CDR3 bases are TGCGCCAGCAGCTTGGGGGCCGGGAATGGCTACACCTTC. This codes for CASSLGAGNGYTF.

The chain joins TRBV28 to TRBJ2-7; D unclear. In germline, CDR1 is MDHEN, CDR2 SYDVKM. The V end was cut by 7 bases, the J end by 2 bases, with 18 bases between. The CDR3 extends over 15 amino acids. The CDR3, as DNA: TGTGCCAGCACACCCCTCGGGTCCCGCACCTACGAGCAGTACTTC. This sequence encodes CASTPLGSRTYEQYF.

This sequence joins TRBV9 and TRBJ1-6; D uncertain. The CDR3 runs 10 residues. The germline V and J ends were trimmed by 6 bases and 13 bases, with 8 bases remaining between them. Looked up from germline, CDR1 is SGDLS and CDR2 is YYNGEE. The CDR3 loop reads CASTAGPLHF. The CDR3 region has the DNA TGTGCCAGCACCGCCGGGCCCCTCCACTTT.

This clone was seen only once. This chain uses TRBV5-1 with TRBJ2-4; 7 bases line up with TRBD1. V shed 4 bases, J shed 2 bases, and the junction held 9 bases outside the gene matches. The CDR3 contains 16 residues. Germline V gives CDR1 SGHRS, CDR2 YFSETQ. The CDR3 nucleotides are TGCGCCAGCAGCCAAACAGGGGTGGTGACCAAAAACATTCAGTACTTC. This sequence encodes CASSQTGVVTKNIQYF. The variable domain in full, with the rest retrieved from reference TRBV5-1 and TRBJ2-4, is KAGVTQTPRYLIKTRGQQVTLSCSPISGHRSVSWYQQTPGQGLQFLFEYFSETQRNKGNFPGRFSGRQFSNSRSEMNVSTLELGDSALYLCASSQTGVVTKNIQYFGAGTRLSVL.

This clone was seen only a few times. Other nucleotide sequences in the sample specify the same CDR3. This chain connects TRBV5-4 to TRBJ2-7; 13 bases fit TRBD2. The CDR3 sequence is 13 residues long. Per the germline V gene, CDR1 is SGHNT and CDR2 is YYREEE (reference sequence). The V gene end was trimmed by 9 bases and the J gene end by 3 bases; junction bases not matched to a gene: 3. In DNA, the CDR3 is TGTGCCACCGGACTAGCGGGGGACTACGAGCAGTACTTC. Amino acid sequence: CATGLAGDYEQYF.